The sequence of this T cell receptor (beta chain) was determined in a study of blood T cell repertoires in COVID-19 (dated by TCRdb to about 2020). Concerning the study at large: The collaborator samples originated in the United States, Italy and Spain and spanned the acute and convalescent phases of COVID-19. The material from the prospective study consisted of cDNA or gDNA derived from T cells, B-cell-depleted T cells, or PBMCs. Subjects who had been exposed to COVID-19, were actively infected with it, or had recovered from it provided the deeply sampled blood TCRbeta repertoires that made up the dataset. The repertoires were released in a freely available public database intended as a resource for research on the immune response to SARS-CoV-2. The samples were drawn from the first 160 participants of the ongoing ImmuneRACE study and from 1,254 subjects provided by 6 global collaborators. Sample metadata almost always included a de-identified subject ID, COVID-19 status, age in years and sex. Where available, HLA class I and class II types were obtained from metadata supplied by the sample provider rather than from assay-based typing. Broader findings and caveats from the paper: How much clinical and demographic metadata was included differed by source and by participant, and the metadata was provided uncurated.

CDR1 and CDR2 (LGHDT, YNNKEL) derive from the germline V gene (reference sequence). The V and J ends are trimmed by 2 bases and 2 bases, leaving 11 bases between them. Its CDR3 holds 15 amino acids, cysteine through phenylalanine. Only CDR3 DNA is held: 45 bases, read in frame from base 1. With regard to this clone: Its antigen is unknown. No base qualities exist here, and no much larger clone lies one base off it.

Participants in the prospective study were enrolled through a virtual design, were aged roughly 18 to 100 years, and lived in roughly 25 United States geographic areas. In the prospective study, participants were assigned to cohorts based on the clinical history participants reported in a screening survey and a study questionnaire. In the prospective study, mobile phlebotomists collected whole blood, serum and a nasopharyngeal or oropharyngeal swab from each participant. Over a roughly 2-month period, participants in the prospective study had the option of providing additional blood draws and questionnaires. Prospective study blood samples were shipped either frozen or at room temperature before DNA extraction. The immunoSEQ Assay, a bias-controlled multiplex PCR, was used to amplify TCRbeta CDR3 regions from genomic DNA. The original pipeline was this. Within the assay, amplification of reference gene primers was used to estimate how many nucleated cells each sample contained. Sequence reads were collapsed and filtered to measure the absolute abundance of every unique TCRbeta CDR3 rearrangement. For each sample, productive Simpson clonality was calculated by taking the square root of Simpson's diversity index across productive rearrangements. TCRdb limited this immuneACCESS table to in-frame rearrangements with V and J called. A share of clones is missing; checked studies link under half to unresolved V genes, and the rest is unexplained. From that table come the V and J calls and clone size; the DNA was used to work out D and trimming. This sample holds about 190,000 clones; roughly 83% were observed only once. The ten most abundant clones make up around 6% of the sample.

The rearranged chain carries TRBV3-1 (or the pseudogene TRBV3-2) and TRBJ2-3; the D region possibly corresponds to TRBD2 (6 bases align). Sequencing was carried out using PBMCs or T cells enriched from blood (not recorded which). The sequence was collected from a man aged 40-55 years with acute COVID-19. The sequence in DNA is TGTGCCAGCAGCCAAACTAGCAACCCCACAGATACGCAGTATTTT. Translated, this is CASSQTSNPTDTQYF.